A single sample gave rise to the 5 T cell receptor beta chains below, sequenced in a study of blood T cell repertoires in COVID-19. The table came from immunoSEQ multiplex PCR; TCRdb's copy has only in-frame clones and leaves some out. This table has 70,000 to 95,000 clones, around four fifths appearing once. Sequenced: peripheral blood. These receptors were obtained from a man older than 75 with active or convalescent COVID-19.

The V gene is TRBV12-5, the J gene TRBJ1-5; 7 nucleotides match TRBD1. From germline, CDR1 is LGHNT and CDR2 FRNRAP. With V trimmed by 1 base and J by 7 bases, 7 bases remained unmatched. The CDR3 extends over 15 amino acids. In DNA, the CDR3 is TGTGCTAGTGGTTTGGGACAGACAGGGCTACAGCCCCAGCATTTT. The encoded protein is CASGLGQTGLQPQHF.

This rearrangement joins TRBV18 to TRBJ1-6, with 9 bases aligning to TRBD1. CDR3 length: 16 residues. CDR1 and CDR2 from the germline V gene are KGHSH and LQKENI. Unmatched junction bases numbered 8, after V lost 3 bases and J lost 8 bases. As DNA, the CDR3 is TGTGCCAGCTCACCTACAGGGGGCGCGAGGGATTCACCCCTCCACTTT. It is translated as CASSPTGGARDSPLHF.

CDR3 sequence: CAWRTSGGRNTGELFF. The CDR3 DNA reads as TGTGCCTGGAGGACTAGCGGGGGCCGAAACACCGGGGAGCTGTTTTTT. V is TRBV30 and J is TRBJ2-2; 12 nucleotides align to TRBD2. The CDR3 sequence is 16 residues long. After removal of 3 bases from V and 2 bases from J, the junction contained 4 bases not matched to a gene. CDR1 and CDR2 from the germline V gene are GTSNPN and SVGIG (reference sequence). Looking up the rest from reference TRBV30 and TRBJ2-2 gives the full variable domain: SQTIHQWPATLVQPVGSPLSLECTVEGTSNPNLYWYRQAAGRGLQLLFYSVGIGQISSEVPQNLSASRPQDRQFILSSKKLLLSDSGFYLCAWRTSGGRNTGELFFGEGSRLTVL.

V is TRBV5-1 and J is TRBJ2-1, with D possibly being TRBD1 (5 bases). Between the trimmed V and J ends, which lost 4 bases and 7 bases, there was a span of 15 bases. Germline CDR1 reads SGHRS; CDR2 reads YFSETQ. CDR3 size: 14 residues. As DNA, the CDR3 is TGCGCCAGCAGCGTGGGGCTTTCCCTTAATGAGCAGTTCTTC. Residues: CASSVGLSLNEQFF.

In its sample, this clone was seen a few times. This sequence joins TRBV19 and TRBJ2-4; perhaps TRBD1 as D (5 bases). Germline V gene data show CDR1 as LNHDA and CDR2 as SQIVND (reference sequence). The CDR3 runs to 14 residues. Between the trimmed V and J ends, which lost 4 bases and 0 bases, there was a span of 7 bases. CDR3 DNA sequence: TGTGCCAGTAGTAACCAGGGAGCCAAAAACATTCAGTACTTC. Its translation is CASSNQGAKNIQYF.